These 18 T cell receptor beta chains share one sample of origin, sequenced in a study of beta chain features in type 1 diabetes. The study reverse transcribed the entire isolated RNA, so it sequenced expressed TCRB transcripts. Only in-frame clones appear in the TCRdb table, and some are missing; sequencing was by immunoSEQ multiplex PCR. The sample holds about 620,000 clones; roughly a sixth are singletons and the top ten take about 0.097%. Source material: naive CD4+ T cells from blood. The source is a man aged 18 to 29 in good health.

This clone was counted between two and nine times. This chain connects TRBV19 to TRBJ1-5, with D perhaps TRBD1 (5 bases). The length of the CDR3 is 14 residues. Germline assignment: CDR1 LNHDA and CDR2 SQIVND (reference sequence). The V and J ends lost 7 bases and 2 bases respectively, with 12 bases between them. The CDR3 protein is CASKRGPGNQPQHF. The DNA of the CDR3 is TGTGCCAGTAAGAGGGGTCCGGGCAATCAGCCCCAGCATTTT.

The sample holds a few counts of this clone. A read error may produce the germline difference seen at one junction end. The genes are TRBV9 and TRBJ2-4; 12 bases map to TRBD2. CDR1 and CDR2 (germline): SGDLS, YYNGEE. The CDR3 runs to 17 residues. The CDR3 DNA sequence: TGTGCCAGCAATGTAGGTACTAGCGGGAGGAAGGTACTTCGGTTTAACTTC. Protein: CASNVGTSGRKVLRFNF.

The chain uses TRBV4-1 and TRBJ1-1; no clear D. The germline gives CDR1 MGHRA, CDR2 YSYEKL. This CDR3 comprises 13 residues. V lost 3 bases to trimming and J lost 1 base, with 6 bases between them. CDR3 in amino acids: CASSHEQNTEAFF. DNA for the CDR3: TGCGCCAGCAGCCACGAACAGAACACTGAAGCTTTCTTT.

V and J are TRBV29-1 and TRBJ2-7; a possible D gene is TRBD1 (5 bases). V shed 3 bases and J shed 0 bases, with 12 bases lying between them. The CDR3 spans 14 residues. Germline CDR1 reads SQVTM; CDR2 reads ANQGSEA. The DNA of the CDR3 is TGCAGCGTTGAGGGGCAGGGCCACTCCTACGAGCAGTACTTC. It codes for CSVEGQGHSYEQYF.

This clone was counted a few times. The V gene is TRBV2, the J gene TRBJ2-1; D call uncertain. Germline loops: CDR1 SNHLY, CDR2 FYNNEI. CDR3 length: 11 residues. Trimming stripped 2 bases from V and 8 bases from J, with 4 bases between. CDR3 DNA: TGTGCCAGCAGTGAAAGGGATGAGCAGTTCTTC. The encoded protein is CASSERDEQFF.

In this sample, this clone turned up a few times. The rearrangement uses TRBV9 and TRBJ2-2; no definite D call. The germline V gene has CDR1 SGDLS and CDR2 YYNGEE. Trimming shortened V by 6 bases and J by 6 bases, and 12 bases separated the two germline ends. This CDR3 has 13 amino acids. The CDR3 bases are TGTGCCAGCAACCGTAATATAGCCGGGGAGCTGTTTTTT. Translating gives CASNRNIAGELFF.

This chain uses TRBV2 with TRBJ1-2, with 7 positions matching TRBD1. The germline V gene encodes CDR1 SNHLY and CDR2 FYNNEI. V lost 0 bases, J lost 7 bases, and 8 bases stayed unmatched. CDR3 length: 15 amino acids. The CDR3, as DNA: TGTGCCAGCAGTGAAGCATGGGGACAGAGCACTGGCTACACCTTC. Protein product: CASSEAWGQSTGYTF.

This clone has just a few counts. The chain combines TRBV18 with TRBJ1-1; 7 bases agree with TRBD1. Losses at the gene ends were 6 bases for V and 0 bases for J; bases not matched to a gene: 7. Germline V gene lookup returns CDR1 KGHSH and CDR2 LQKENI. The CDR3 sequence is 15 residues long. Written as DNA, the CDR3 is TGTGCCAGCTCCCCAAGGGGGCAGGTGAACACTGAAGCTTTCTTT. Its protein product is CASSPRGQVNTEAFF.

This clone was found a few times. This sequence joins TRBV6-5 and TRBJ1-5; 7 bases are shared with TRBD1. Germline V gives CDR1 MNHEY, CDR2 SVGAGI. This CDR3 comprises 15 residues. V shed 5 bases and J 0 bases; nucleotides not matched to a gene: 4. CDR3 in amino acids: CASSPGQYSNQPQHF. DNA for the CDR3: TGTGCCAGCAGTCCGGGACAGTATAGCAATCAGCCCCAGCATTTT.

This clone appeared a few times. This chain joins TRBV2 and TRBJ2-1, with 14 bases aligning to TRBD2. The CDR3 runs to 16 residues. The ends lost 8 bases at V and 1 base at J; junction bases unmatched: 4. Germline CDR1 reads SNHLY; CDR2 reads FYNNEI. As DNA, the CDR3 is TGTGCCAGCCCTGGGACTAGCGGGGGATCCTACAATGAGCAGTTCTTC. It translates to CASPGTSGGSYNEQFF.

In this sample, this clone turned up a few times. CDR3 bases: TGTGCCAGCAGTTACTCGCGTGGGGAGAACTATGGCTACACCTTC. It encodes CASSYSRGENYGYTF. This chain uses TRBV6-6 with TRBJ1-2, with D uncertain. The CDR3 has 15 residues. The germline V gene encodes CDR1 MNHNY and CDR2 SVGAGI (reference sequence). V lost 0 bases, J lost 2 bases, and 10 bases lay in between.

V and J are TRBV4-3 and TRBJ2-7, with D perhaps matching TRBD1 (5 bases). This CDR3 region has 13 residues. The V and J ends lost 1 base and 6 bases respectively, with 10 bases between them. Germline V CDR1 and CDR2: LGHNA, YSLEER. CDR3 coding DNA: TGCGCCAGCAGCCAAGGCAGGGCTTTCGAGCAGTACTTC. This gives the protein CASSQGRAFEQYF.

This clone was detected a few times. Other DNA sequences in this sample translate to the same CDR3. The chain couples TRBV9 to TRBJ2-6; D ambiguous. This CDR3 has 12 amino acids. Trimming removed 4 bases at V and 1 base at J, with 0 bases between. Germline V gene lookup returns CDR1 SGDLS and CDR2 YYNGEE. The CDR3 sequence: CASSSGANVLTF. The CDR3, as DNA: TGTGCCAGCAGCTCTGGGGCCAACGTCCTGACTTTC.

This clone has only a few counts. The chain joins TRBV6-5 to TRBJ2-3, with TRBD1 identical over 12 bases. The CDR3 is 15 amino acids. Trimming cost V 6 bases and J 6 bases; bases outside gene matches: 7. CDR1 is MNHEY and CDR2 is SVGAGI in the germline V gene. This chain's CDR3 is CASSPGTGGPDTQYF. For the CDR3, the DNA is TGTGCCAGCAGCCCCGGGACAGGGGGCCCCGATACGCAGTATTTT.

The chain carries TRBV5-1 and TRBJ2-1, with D perhaps matching TRBD2 (8 bases). Per germline, CDR1 SGHRS and CDR2 YFSETQ. Trimming removed 0 bases from V and 7 bases from J, with 20 bases in between. CDR3 length: 17 residues. This chain's CDR3 is CASSLEGAAGGRNEQFF. The CDR3 nucleotides read TGCGCCAGCAGCTTGGAGGGGGCGGCGGGAGGCCGTAATGAGCAGTTCTTC.

The rearrangement joins TRBV11-2 to TRBJ2-7; D is uncertain. The V end was cut by 3 bases, the J end by 0 bases, with 21 bases between. Germline V CDR1 and CDR2: SGHAT, FQNNGV. The CDR3 length is 18 residues. In nucleotides, the CDR3 is TGTGCCAGCAGCTTGGTCGCCAACCGCGACAATAGCTCCTACGAGCAGTACTTC. Residues: CASSLVANRDNSSYEQYF. The complete variable domain, with remaining parts taken from reference TRBV11-2 and TRBJ2-7, reads EAGVAQSPRYKIIEKRQSVAFWCNPISGHATLYWYQQILGQGPKLLIQFQNNGVVDDSQLPKDRFSAERLKGVDSTLKIQPAKLEDSAVYLCASSLVANRDNSSYEQYFGPGTRLTVT.

This clone occurred a few times. This chain's CDR3 is CASREDRAPYEQYF. The CDR3, as DNA: TGTGCCAGCAGGGAGGACAGGGCTCCCTACGAGCAGTACTTC. The chain carries TRBV25-1 and TRBJ2-7; TRBD1 agrees at 8 bases. CDR1 and CDR2 (germline): MGHDK, SYGVNS. The junction had 6 bases not matched to a gene; V was cut back by 6 bases and J by 2 bases. This CDR3 is built from 14 residues.

V usage is TRBV28 and J usage is TRBJ2-4, with D possibly matching TRBD1 (6 bases). The germline V gene encodes CDR1 MDHEN and CDR2 SYDVKM. Trimming took 4 bases from V and 8 from J, leaving 12 bases between them. CDR3 length equals 13 residues. In DNA form, the CDR3 reads TGTGCCAGCAGTTACCCGGGACAATACATTCAGTACTTC. This encodes CASSYPGQYIQYF. Supplemented by reference TRBV28 and TRBJ2-4, the full variable domain reads DVKVTQSSRYLVKRTGEKVFLECVQDMDHENMFWYRQDPGLGLRLIYFSYDVKMKEKGDIPEGYSVSREKKERFSLILESASTNQTSMYLCASSYPGQYIQYFGAGTRLSVL.